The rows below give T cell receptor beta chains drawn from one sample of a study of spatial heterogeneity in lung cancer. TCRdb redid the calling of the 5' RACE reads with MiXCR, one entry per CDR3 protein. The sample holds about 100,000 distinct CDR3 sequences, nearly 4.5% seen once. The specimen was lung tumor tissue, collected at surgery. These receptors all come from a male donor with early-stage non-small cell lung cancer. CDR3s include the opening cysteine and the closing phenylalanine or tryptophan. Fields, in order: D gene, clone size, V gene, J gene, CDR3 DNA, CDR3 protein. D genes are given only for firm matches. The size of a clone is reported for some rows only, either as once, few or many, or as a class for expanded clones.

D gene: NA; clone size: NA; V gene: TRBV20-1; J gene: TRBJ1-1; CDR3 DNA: TGCAGTGCTAGCCGGGGGTTGAACACTGAAGCTTTCTTT; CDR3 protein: CSASRGLNTEAFF
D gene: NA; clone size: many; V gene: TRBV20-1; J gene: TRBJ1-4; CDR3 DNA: TGCAGTGCTAGGGTAATCGCACCAGAAGTTGCAACTAATGAAAAACTGTTTTTT; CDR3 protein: CSARVIAPEVATNEKLFF
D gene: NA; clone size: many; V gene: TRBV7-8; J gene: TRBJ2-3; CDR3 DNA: TGTGCCAGCAGCTTATTCGTGGGGGATCCGAGACCAGATACGCAGTATTTT; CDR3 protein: CASSLFVGDPRPDTQYF
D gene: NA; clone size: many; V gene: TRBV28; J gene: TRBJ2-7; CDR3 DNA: TGTGCCAGCGGGTGGGGAACCTACGAGCAGTACTTC; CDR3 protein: CASGWGTYEQYF
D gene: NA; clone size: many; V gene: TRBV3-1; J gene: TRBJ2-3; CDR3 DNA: TGTGCCAGCAGCCATCTGAGGAGCGGAGATACGCAGTATTTT; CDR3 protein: CASSHLRSGDTQYF
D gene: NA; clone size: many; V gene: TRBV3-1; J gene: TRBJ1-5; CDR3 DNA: TGTGCCAGCAGCCAAGGGGCCCCTTATAGCAATCAGCCCCAGCATTTT; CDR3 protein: CASSQGAPYSNQPQHF
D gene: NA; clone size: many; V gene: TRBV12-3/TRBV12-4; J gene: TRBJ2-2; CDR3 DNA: TGTGCCAGCAGTCCCCTCAAGAACACCGGGGAGCTGTTTTTT; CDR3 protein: CASSPLKNTGELFF
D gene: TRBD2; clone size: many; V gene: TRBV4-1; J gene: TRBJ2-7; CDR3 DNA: TGCGCCAGCAGCCTCCGGTCCACCGGGACTAGTATCTACGAGCAGTACTTC; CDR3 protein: CASSLRSTGTSIYEQYF
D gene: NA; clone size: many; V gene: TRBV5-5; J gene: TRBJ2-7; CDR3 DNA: TGTGCCAGCAGCTCAGCCCCAAGGAGCCGCGAGCAGTACTTC; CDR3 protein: CASSSAPRSREQYF
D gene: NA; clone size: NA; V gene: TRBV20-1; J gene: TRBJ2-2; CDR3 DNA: TGCAGTGCTAGACCCCTACCATCGAACACCGGGGAGCTGTTTTTT; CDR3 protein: CSARPLPSNTGELFF
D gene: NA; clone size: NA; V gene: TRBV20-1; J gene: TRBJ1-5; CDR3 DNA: TGCAGTGCTAGGGCCCGGAATAATCAGCCCCAGCATTTT; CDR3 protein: CSARARNNQPQHF
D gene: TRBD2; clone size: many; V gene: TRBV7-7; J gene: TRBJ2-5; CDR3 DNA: TGTGCCAGCAGCTACTCGGGACTAAGTGAGACCCAGTACTTC; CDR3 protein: CASSYSGLSETQYF
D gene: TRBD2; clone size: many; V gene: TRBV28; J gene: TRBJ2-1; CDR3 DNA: TGTGCCAGCAGTCATCAGCGGGAGGGCCTATATGAGCAGTTCTTC; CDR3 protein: CASSHQREGLYEQFF
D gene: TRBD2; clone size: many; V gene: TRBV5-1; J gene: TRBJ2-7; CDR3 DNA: TGCGCCAGCAGCTTTAGCGGGACCGCGCAGTACTTC; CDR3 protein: CASSFSGTAQYF
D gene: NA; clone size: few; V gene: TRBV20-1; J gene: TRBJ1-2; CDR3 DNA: TGCAGTGCTGCCAAAGGAGGTGGTTTAGGGTATGGCTACACCTTC; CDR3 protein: CSAAKGGGLGYGYTF
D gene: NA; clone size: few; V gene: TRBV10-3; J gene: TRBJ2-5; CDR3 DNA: TGTGCCATCAGTGGTTACATGGAAGAGACCCAGTACTTC; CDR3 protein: CAISGYMEETQYF
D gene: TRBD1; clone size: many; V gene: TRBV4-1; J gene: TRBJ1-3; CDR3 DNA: TGCGCCAGCAGCCAAGACCGGGACAGCTCTGGAAACACCATATATTTT; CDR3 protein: CASSQDRDSSGNTIYF
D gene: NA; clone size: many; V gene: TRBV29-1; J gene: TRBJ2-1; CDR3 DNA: TGCAGCGTTGTAAGGACGCGATACAATGAGCAGTTCTTC; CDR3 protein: CSVVRTRYNEQFF
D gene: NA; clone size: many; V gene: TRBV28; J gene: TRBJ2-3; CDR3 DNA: TGTGCCAGCAGTTTGTTATCGTTCTCCGAGGCTCCAAGCACAGATACGCAGTATTTT; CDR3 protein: CASSLLSFSEAPSTDTQYF
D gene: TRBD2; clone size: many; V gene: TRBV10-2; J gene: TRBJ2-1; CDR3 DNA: TGCGCCAGCAGTGTCGGCGGGAGAGCCTACAATGAGCAGTTCTTC; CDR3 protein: CASSVGGRAYNEQFF
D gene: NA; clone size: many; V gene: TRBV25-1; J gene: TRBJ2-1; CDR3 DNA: TGTGCCAGCAGCGATTCCGCTAGCCCCAAATACAATGAGCAGTTCTTC; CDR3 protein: CASSDSASPKYNEQFF
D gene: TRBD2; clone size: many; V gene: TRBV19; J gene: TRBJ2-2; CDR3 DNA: TGTGCCAGCCGCGGGAGTACAAACACCGGGGAGCTGTTTTTT; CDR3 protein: CASRGSTNTGELFF
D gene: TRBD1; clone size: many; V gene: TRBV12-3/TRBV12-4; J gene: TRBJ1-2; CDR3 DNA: TGTGCCAGCAGTTTAAGAGGGACAGGGGACGGCTACACCTTC; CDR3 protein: CASSLRGTGDGYTF
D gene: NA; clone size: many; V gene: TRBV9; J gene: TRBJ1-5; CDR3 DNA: TGTGCCAGCAGCGTAGATGGATGGCAGCCCCAGCATTTT; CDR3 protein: CASSVDGWQPQHF
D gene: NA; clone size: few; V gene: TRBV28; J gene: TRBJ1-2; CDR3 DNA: TGTGCCAGCAGTTTACGGCCAGGGGCGCCAGACTTCTATGGCTACACCTTC; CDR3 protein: CASSLRPGAPDFYGYTF
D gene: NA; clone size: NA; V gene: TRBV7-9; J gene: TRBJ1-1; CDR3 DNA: TGTGCCAGCAGCTTAGTTCTCTTTGGGGGCACTGAAGCTTTCTTT; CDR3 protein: CASSLVLFGGTEAFF
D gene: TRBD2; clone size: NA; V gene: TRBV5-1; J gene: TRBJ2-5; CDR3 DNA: TGCGCCAGCAGCTTCGCGGGAGTGGAGACCCAGTACTTC; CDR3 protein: CASSFAGVETQYF
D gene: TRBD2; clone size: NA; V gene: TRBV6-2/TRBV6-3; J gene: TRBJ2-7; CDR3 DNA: TGTGCCAGCAGGCCCCGGGGGAGCGGGACCTACGAGCAGTACTTC; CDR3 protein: CASRPRGSGTYEQYF